The sequence of this TCR beta chain was determined in a study of T cell repertoires in cytomegalovirus infection. From the reads, TCRdb called clonotypes with MiXCR, one entry per CDR3 protein. The table has around 71,000 distinct CDR3 sequences, 20% to 25% seen once. This clonotype showed up many times. Its antigen is not identified. Looked up from germline, CDR1 is MNHEY and CDR2 is SMNVEV (reference sequence). Deletions cut 6 bases from V and 1 base from J, with 9 bases between. This CDR3 has 13 residues. The input for sequencing was CD8+ T cells from cultured PBMCs, taken from culture after CMV antigen stimulation. The source is a human donor in good health (CMV status not recorded). Some clones in this sample may be carry-over from other donors' samples. The V gene is TRBV27, the J gene TRBJ1-1; TRBD1 is a possible D gene (5 bases). In DNA form, the CDR3 reads TGTGCCAGCAGCTTTACAGGGAACACTGAAGCTTTCTTT. It codes for CASSFTGNTEAFF.